Presented here are 19 T cell receptor beta chains from one specimen sequenced in a study of blood T cells in healthy people across ages. It was with a sample-barcoded 5' primer and a J-beta primer mix that a second PCR of about 6 to 11 cycles was run. TCRdb fed the 5' RACE reads into MiXCR, producing one record per CDR3 protein. This sample has hundreds of thousands of distinct CDR3 sequences, with approximately 30% found just once. Material for sequencing was blood. All receptors derive from an elderly woman in good health.

The chain links TRBV6-5 to TRBJ2-1, with D possibly matching TRBD2 (5 bases). The CDR3 contains 13 residues. The germline CDR1 and CDR2 sequences are MNHEY and SVGAGI. V was cut by 6 bases and J by 8 bases, with 14 bases left in between. The CDR3 protein is CASRTRERYEQFF. CDR3 nucleotides: TGTGCCAGCAGGACGAGGGAGAGGTATGAGCAGTTCTTC.

A note on this clonotype: Since a much larger clone is just one base distant, this may be a read error. The CDR3 DNA sequence: TGTGCCAGCACCGACGCGCTGGGCAATGAGCAGTACTTC. The encoded protein is CASTDALGNEQYF. The rearrangement links TRBV6-2 or TRBV6-3 to TRBJ2-5; D unclear. Germline loops: CDR1 MNHEY, CDR2 SVGEGT. CDR3 length: 13 residues. The ends were cut back, 7 bases at V and 11 bases at J, with 20 bases in the middle.

This clonotype was observed a handful of times. V gene TRBV7-2 combines with J gene TRBJ2-4, with 8 bases lining up with TRBD1. Per germline, CDR1 SGHTA and CDR2 FQGNSA. With 5 bases clipped from V and 6 bases from J, the junction kept 6 bases outside the gene matches. CDR3 length: 14 residues. CDR3 sequence: CASSPSTGGNIQYF. Written as DNA, the CDR3 is TGTGCCAGCAGCCCCTCCACAGGGGGAAACATTCAGTACTTC.

Points on this clonotype: A much more abundant neighbour one base away suggests this may be a read error. This CDR3 reads CASSRGGGQETQFF. As DNA, the CDR3 is TGTGCCAGCAGTCGAGGGGGGGGACAAGAGACCCAGTTCTTC. This chain uses TRBV6-6 with TRBJ2-1; D possibly corresponds to TRBD2 (7 bases). The CDR3 is made up of 14 amino acids. Germline assignment: CDR1 MNHNY and CDR2 SVGAGI (reference sequence). V dropped 5 bases and J dropped 13 bases, with 21 bases sitting between them.

This clonotype was found many times. V and J are TRBV6-1 and TRBJ2-1, with TRBD1 identical over 7 bases. CDR3 length equals 16 residues. The V gene's germline CDR1 is MNHNS and CDR2 SASEGT. V lost 0 bases, J lost 5 bases, and 7 bases stayed unmatched. The CDR3 DNA is TGTGCCAGCAGTGAAGCTTCCTTGACAGGGAACAATGAGCAGTTCTTC. Residues: CASSEASLTGNNEQFF.

This clonotype has at least ten counts. The chain joins TRBV7-8 to TRBJ2-7, with a possible D match to TRBD2 (6 bases). V lost 4 bases, J lost 0 bases, and 13 bases lay in between. In germline, CDR1 is SGHVS, CDR2 FQNEAQ. The CDR3 loop spans 15 amino acids. Written as DNA, the CDR3 is TGTGCCAGCAGCTCCCGCGGAGGGAACTCCTACGAGCAGTACTTC. It yields the protein CASSSRGGNSYEQYF.

This clonotype was seen ten or more times. The rearrangement joins TRBV4-3 to TRBJ2-3, with 9 bases fitting TRBD2. The germline gives CDR1 LGHNA, CDR2 YSLEER. The CDR3 is 17 residues long. The J segment lost 4 bases and the V segment lost 0 bases, leaving 8 bases of the junction unmatched. The chain's CDR3 is CASSQDPAGGRADTQYF. CDR3 bases: TGCGCCAGCAGCCAAGACCCAGCGGGGGGTCGCGCAGATACGCAGTATTTT.

This clonotype was recorded at least ten times. This chain uses TRBV5-1 with TRBJ2-3; D call uncertain. V gave up 1 base and J gave up 4 bases, with 10 bases separating them. This CDR3 has 14 residues. The germline V gene encodes CDR1 SGHRS and CDR2 YFSETQ. Here the CDR3 reads CASSLSQKADTQYF. DNA of the CDR3: TGCGCCAGCAGCTTGAGCCAGAAGGCAGATACGCAGTATTTT.

This clonotype appeared a few times. The V and J genes are TRBV15 and TRBJ1-2, with D unresolved. The length of the CDR3 is 15 residues. V was pared by 3 bases and J by 2 bases, with 13 bases between. Germline V gene lookup returns CDR1 LNHNV and CDR2 YYDKDF (reference sequence). CDR3 amino acids: CATSSAGPGNYGYTF. The CDR3 region has the DNA TGTGCCACCAGCAGCGCCGGGCCTGGGAACTATGGCTACACCTTC.

Concerning this clonotype: This may be a read error, as it is one base from a much larger clone. The rearrangement joins TRBV19 to TRBJ2-5; possible D gene TRBD1, 5 bases. The CDR3 consists of 14 residues. V was pared by 10 bases and J by 11 bases, with 26 bases between. In germline, CDR1 is LNHDA, CDR2 SQIVND (reference sequence). The CDR3 DNA follows: TGTGCCACCCAACCTGGGGCGGATTTTTTGGAGCAGTACTTC. Amino acid sequence: CATQPGADFLEQYF.

Note on this clonotype: A much larger clone is a single base away; this may be a read error. The chain couples TRBV6-2 or TRBV6-3 to TRBJ2-1, with 9 bases identical to TRBD1. Germline CDR1 is MNHEY and CDR2 is SVGEGT. This CDR3 has 13 residues. This chain's CDR3 is CASTRTGENGQFF. CDR3 nucleotides: TGTGCCAGCACCCGGACAGGGGAAAATGGGCAGTTCTTC.

This clonotype came up a few times. A single base separates this from a much larger clone, so it may be a read error. The rearrangement joins TRBV20-1 to TRBJ2-5, with TRBD2 matching 12 bases. V shed 0 bases and J 12 bases; nucleotides not matched to a gene: 11. The CDR3 contains 15 residues. Germline-derived CDR1 and CDR2 are DFQATT and SNEGSKA (reference sequence). CDR3 region: CSARDYLAGGPSEYF. In nucleotides, the CDR3 is TGCAGTGCTAGAGATTATCTAGCGGGGGGGCCTTCGGAGTACTTC.

On this clonotype itself: Given a much more abundant clone one base away, this may be a read error. The CDR3 spells CSAQGDRSYERYF. CDR3 in DNA: TGCAGTGCCCAAGGGGACCGTTCCTACGAGCGGTACTTC. This chain joins TRBV20-1 and TRBJ2-7, with D perhaps TRBD1 or TRBD2 (5 bases each). The germline V gene has CDR1 DFQATT and CDR2 SNEGSKA (reference sequence). The CDR3 is 13 amino acids.

Many counts were recorded for this clonotype. The junction departs from germline at one end; a sequencing error may be responsible. The chain recombines TRBV5-1 with TRBJ1-5; D is unresolved. This CDR3 is 13 amino acids long. Germline-derived CDR1 and CDR2 are SGHRS and YFSETQ. The CDR3 is CASSLNSNQPQHF. CDR3 bases: TGTGCCAGCAGCTTAAACAGCAATCAGCCCCAGCATTTT.

With regard to this clonotype: Since a much larger clone is just one base distant, this may be a read error. The chain links TRBV10-2 to TRBJ2-5; D gene unclear. Germline CDR1 reads WSHSY; CDR2 reads SAAADI. The CDR3 is made up of 12 amino acids. The CDR3 here is CASSDGQEAQYF. The CDR3 DNA reads as TGCGCCAGCAGTGACGGCCAAGAGGCCCAGTACTTC.

The rearrangement links TRBV10-3 to TRBJ2-4, with 8 bases matching TRBD1. The J call is uncertain, as TRBJ2-7 better fits the DNA end. Germline CDR1 is ENHRY and CDR2 is SYGVKD. The CDR3 is 19 amino acids. CDR3 sequence: CAISDPGGRTGQRSYEQYF. CDR3 DNA sequence: TGTGCCATCAGTGATCCTGGAGGACGGACAGGGCAACGCTCCTACGAGCAGTACTTC.

The chain employs TRBV10-3 and TRBJ2-1; D perhaps matches TRBD2 (6 bases). This CDR3 spans 17 amino acids. With 3 bases removed from V and 8 bases from J, the gap between germline ends came to 23 bases. Looked up from germline, CDR1 is ENHRY and CDR2 is SYGVKD. DNA of the CDR3: TGTGCCATCAGTGACATAACGAAGGGGAGGCCTCCTGATGAGCAGTTCTTC. Translated: CAISDITKGRPPDEQFF.

This clonotype came up many times. This chain joins TRBV24-1 and TRBJ2-3; 8 bases line up with TRBD1. The CDR3 totals 15 residues. V dropped 3 bases and J dropped 5; count of bases not matched to a gene: 6. Germline V gene data show CDR1 as KGHDR and CDR2 as SFDVKD. CDR3 DNA: TGTGCCACCAGTGATCGGACAGGGTGGGGAGATACGCAGTATTTT. Translation: CATSDRTGWGDTQYF.

The chain couples TRBV7-9 to TRBJ2-1, with D tentatively TRBD2 (5 bases). The CDR3 runs 13 residues. Germline CDR1 SEHNR, CDR2 FQNEAQ (reference sequence). V was pared by 5 bases and J by 10 bases, with 15 bases between. The CDR3 nucleotides read TGTGCCAGCAGCGGCAACCAACGGGGAGAGCAGTTCTTC. Protein sequence: CASSGNQRGEQFF.